This T cell receptor (beta chain) derives from a study of cytomegalovirus exposure and HLA in healthy donors. As regards this clone: Its specificity is unknown.

PCR primers comprised 60 Vbeta and 13 Jbeta primers. Per the study methods: A later analysis tallied tens of millions of unique TCR beta chains, around 12 million of them shared. The repertoire was sequenced with immunoSEQ multiplex PCR; TCRdb's copy has only in-frame clones and lacks some. D and trimming come from the DNA, and the V and J calls and clone size come from that table. The data contain approximately 170,000 clones, 70% to 75% of them singletons. Between the trimmed V and J ends, which lost 7 bases and 6 bases, there was a span of 21 bases. Per germline, CDR1 SQVTM and CDR2 ANQGSEA. The CDR3 has 14 amino acids. Points from the study as a whole: Per a later analysis, about 15,000 TCR beta sequences showed association with HLA alleles at 0.05 false discovery rate. Sequencing probably produced one cluster of sequence variants that were highly shared.

Although they were nominally healthy when sampled, donors likely had unrecorded immune exposures. V usage is TRBV29-1 and J usage is TRBJ1-2; D unclear. The sequence was collected from a man between 18 and 35 years old in good health and CMV-seropositive. Sequencing was carried out using PBMCs. The DNA for the CDR3 is TGCAGCGCTTCCTCTGAGATTCCCAGGAATGGCTACACCTTC. It codes for CSASSEIPRNGYTF. Combining the CDR3 with reference TRBV29-1 and TRBJ1-2 gives the whole variable domain SAVISQKPSRDICQRGTSLTIQCQVDSQVTMMFWYRQQPGQSLTLIATANQGSEATYESGFVIDKFPISRPNLTFSTLTVSNMSPEDSSIYLCSASSEIPRNGYTFGSGTRLTVV.